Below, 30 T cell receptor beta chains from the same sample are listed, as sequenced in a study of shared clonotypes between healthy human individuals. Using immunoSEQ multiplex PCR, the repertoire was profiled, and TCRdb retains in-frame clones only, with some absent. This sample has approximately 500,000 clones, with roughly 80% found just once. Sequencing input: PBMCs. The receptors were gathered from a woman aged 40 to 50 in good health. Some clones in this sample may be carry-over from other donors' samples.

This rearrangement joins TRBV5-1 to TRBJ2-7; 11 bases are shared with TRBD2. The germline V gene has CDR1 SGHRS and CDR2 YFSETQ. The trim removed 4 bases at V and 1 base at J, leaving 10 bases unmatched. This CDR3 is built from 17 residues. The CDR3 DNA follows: TGCGCCAGCAGCAAAACGACCGGGACTAGCGGATCCTACGAGCAGTACTTC. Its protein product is CASSKTTGTSGSYEQYF.

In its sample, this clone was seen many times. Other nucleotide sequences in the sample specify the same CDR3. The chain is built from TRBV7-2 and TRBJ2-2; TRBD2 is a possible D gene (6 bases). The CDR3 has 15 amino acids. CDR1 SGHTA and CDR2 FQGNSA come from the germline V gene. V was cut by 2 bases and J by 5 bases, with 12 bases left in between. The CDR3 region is CASSLRRDGTGELFF. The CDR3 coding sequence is TGTGCCAGCAGCTTAAGGCGGGACGGAACCGGGGAGCTGTTTTTT.

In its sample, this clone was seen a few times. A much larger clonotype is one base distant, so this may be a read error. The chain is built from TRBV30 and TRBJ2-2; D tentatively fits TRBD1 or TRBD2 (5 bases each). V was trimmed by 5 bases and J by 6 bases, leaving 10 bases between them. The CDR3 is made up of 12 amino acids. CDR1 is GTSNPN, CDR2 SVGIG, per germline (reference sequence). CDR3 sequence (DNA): TGTGCCTGGTCGTGGGACGCCGGGGAGCTGTTTTTT. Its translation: CAWSWDAGELFF.

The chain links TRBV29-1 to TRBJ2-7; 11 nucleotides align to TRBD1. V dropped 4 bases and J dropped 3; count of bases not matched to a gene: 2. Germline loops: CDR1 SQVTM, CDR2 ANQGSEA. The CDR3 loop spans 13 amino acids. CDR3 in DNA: TGCAGCGTTGGAGGGACAGGGGGCTACGAGCAGTACTTC. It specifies CSVGGTGGYEQYF.

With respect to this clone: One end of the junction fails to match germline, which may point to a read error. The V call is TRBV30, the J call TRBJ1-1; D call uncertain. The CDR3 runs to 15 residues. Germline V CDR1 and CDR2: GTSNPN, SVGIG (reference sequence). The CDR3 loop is CACSVLPYQNTEAFF. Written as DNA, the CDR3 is TGTGCCTGTAGTGTACTACCATACCAGAACACTGAAGCTTTCTTT.

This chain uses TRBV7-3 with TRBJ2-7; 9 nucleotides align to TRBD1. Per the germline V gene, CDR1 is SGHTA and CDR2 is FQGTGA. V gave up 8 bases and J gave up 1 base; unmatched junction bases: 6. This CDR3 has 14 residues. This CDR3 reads CASSPDRGSYEQYF. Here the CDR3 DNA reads TGTGCCAGCTCCCCGGACAGGGGATCCTACGAGCAGTACTTC. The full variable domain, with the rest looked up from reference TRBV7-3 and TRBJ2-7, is GAGVSQTPSNKVTEKGKYVELRCDPISGHTALYWYRQSLGQGPEFLIYFQGTGAADDSGLPNDRFFAVRPEGSVSTLKIQRTERGDSAVYLCASSPDRGSYEQYFGPGTRLTVT.

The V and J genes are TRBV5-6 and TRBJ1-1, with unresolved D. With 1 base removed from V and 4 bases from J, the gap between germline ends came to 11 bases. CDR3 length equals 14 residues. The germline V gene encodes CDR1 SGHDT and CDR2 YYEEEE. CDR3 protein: CASSLWSGSTEAFF. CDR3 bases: TGTGCCAGCAGCTTGTGGTCCGGGAGCACTGAAGCTTTCTTT.

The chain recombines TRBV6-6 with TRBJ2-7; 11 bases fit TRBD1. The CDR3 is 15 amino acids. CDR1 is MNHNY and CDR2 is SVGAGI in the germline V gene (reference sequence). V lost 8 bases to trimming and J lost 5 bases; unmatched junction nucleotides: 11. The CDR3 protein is CASSSRTGGIHEQYF. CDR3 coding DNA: TGTGCCAGCTCATCTAGGACAGGGGGCATCCACGAGCAGTACTTC.

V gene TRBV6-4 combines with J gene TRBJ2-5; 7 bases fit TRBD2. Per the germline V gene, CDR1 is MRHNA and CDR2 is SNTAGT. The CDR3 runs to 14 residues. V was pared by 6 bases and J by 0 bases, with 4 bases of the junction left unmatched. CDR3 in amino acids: CASSPAGNQETQYF. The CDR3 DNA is TGTGCCAGCAGCCCAGCGGGAAACCAAGAGACCCAGTACTTC.

CDR3 in DNA: TGTGCCAGCAGTGAGGTACTAGCGGGAAACCTGTTCTTC. Translation gives CASSEVLAGNLFF. The chain uses TRBV2 and TRBJ2-1; 10 bases agree with TRBD2. Germline-derived CDR1 and CDR2 are SNHLY and FYNNEI. Trimming removed 3 bases from V and 15 bases from J; junction bases left unmatched: 8. The CDR3 consists of 13 residues. The full variable domain, its missing parts supplied by reference TRBV2 and TRBJ2-1, is EPEVTQTPSHQVTQMGQEVILRCVPISNHLYFYWYRQILGQKVEFLVSFYNNEISEKSEIFDDQFSVERPDGSNFTLKIRSTKLEDSAMYFCASSEVLAGNLFFGPGTRLTVL.

This CDR3 reads CAWCEGVSGNTIYF. In nucleotides, the CDR3 is TGTGCCTGGTGCGAGGGGGTCTCTGGAAACACCATATATTTT. This chain joins TRBV30 and TRBJ1-3; TRBD1 is a possible D gene (6 bases). The V gene lost 5 bases and the J gene lost 0 bases, with 11 bases spanning the gap. The CDR3 is 14 amino acids. CDR1 GTSNPN and CDR2 SVGIG come from the germline V gene (reference sequence).

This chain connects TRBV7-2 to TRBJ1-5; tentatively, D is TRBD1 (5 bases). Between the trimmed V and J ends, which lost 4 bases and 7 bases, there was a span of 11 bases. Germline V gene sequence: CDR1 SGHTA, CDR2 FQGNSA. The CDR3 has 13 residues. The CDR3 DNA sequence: TGTGCCAGCAGCTCGACGGGGGAGCAGCCCCAGCATTTT. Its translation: CASSSTGEQPQHF.

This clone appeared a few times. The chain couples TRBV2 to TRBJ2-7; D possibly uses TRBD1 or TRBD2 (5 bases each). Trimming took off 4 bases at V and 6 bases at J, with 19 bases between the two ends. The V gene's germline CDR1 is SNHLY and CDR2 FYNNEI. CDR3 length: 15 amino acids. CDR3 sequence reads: CASSGRSGLAGEQYF. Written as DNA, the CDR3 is TGTGCCAGCAGTGGAAGGTCAGGGCTAGCTGGCGAGCAGTACTTC.

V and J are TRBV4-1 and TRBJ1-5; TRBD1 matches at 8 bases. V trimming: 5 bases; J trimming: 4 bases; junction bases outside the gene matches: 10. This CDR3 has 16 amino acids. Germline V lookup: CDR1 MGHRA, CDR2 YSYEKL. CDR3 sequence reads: CASSEGQGEVNQPQHF. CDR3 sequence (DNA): TGCGCCAGCAGCGAAGGACAGGGTGAGGTTAATCAGCCCCAGCATTTT.

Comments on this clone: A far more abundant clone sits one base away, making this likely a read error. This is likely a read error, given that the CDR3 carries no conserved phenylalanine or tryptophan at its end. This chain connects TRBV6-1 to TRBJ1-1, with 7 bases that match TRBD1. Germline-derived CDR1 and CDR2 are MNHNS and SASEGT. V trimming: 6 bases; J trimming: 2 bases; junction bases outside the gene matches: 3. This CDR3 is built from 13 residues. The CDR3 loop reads CASSRGFNTEAFL. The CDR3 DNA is TGTGCCAGCAGCAGGGGGTTCAACACTGAAGCTTTCCTT.

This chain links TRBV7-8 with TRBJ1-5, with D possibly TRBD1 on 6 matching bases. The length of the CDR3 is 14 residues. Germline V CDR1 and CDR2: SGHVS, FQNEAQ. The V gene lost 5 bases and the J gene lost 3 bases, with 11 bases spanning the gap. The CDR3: CASSQDSINQPQHF. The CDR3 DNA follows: TGTGCCAGCAGCCAGGACAGTATCAATCAGCCCCAGCATTTT.

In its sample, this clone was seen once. The CDR3 is CASRDSANYGYTF. CDR3 DNA sequence: TGTGCCAGCAGAGACAGCGCTAACTATGGCTACACCTTC. The chain joins TRBV6-5 to TRBJ1-2; D perhaps matches TRBD1 (5 bases). CDR3 length equals 13 residues. The germline V gene has CDR1 MNHEY and CDR2 SVGAGI. Trimming pared 6 bases from V and 0 bases from J, leaving 8 bases between.

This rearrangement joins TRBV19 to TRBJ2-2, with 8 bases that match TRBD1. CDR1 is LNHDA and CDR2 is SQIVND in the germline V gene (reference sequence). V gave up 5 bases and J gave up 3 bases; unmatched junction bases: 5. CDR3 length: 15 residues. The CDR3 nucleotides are TGTGCCAGTAGTCGGGACAGGAGATACACCGGGGAGCTGTTTTTT. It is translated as CASSRDRRYTGELFF.

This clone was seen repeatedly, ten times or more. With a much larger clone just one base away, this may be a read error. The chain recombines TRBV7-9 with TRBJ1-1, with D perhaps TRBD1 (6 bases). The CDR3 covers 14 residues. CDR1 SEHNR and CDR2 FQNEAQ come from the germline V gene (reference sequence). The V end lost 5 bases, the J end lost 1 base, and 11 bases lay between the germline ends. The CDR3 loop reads CASSADRTNTEAFF. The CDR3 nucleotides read TGTGCCAGCAGCGCAGACAGGACGAACACTGAAGCTTTCTTT.

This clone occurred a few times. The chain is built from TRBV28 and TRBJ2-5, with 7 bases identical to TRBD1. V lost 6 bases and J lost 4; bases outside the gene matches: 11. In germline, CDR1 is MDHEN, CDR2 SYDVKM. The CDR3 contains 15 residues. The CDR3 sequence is CASSKIDRVPETQYF. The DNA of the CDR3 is TGTGCCAGCAGCAAAATAGACAGGGTTCCAGAGACCCAGTACTTC.

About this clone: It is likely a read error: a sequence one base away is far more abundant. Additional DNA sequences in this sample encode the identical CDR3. The CDR3 reads CASSLAGRDTEAFF. CDR3 in DNA: TGTGCCAGCAGCTTGGCCGGCAGGGACACTGAAGCTTTCTTC. The chain joins TRBV5-5 to TRBJ1-1; a possible D gene is TRBD1 (6 bases). Germline lookup yields CDR1 SGHKS and CDR2 YYEKEE (reference sequence). The CDR3 has 14 amino acids.

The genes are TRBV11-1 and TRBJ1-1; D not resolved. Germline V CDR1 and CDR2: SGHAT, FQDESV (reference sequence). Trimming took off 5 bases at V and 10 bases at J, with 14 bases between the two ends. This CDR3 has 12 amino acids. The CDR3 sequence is CASSRTSRGAFF. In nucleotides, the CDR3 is TGTGCCAGCAGCCGGACGTCTCGGGGAGCTTTCTTT.

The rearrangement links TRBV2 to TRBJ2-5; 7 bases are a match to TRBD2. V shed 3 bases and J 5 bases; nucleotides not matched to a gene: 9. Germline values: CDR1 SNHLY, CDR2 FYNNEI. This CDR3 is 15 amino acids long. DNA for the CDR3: TGTGCCAGCAGTGACGGGGGGAGGGTATGGGAGACCCAGTACTTC. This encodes CASSDGGRVWETQYF.

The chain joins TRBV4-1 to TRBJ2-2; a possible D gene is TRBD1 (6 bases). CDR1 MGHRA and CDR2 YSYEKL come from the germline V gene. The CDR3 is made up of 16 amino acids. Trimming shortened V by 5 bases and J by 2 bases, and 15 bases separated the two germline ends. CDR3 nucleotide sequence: TGCGCCAGCAGCTACGCCGTGGGACAAAACACCGGGGAGCTGTTTTTT. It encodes CASSYAVGQNTGELFF.

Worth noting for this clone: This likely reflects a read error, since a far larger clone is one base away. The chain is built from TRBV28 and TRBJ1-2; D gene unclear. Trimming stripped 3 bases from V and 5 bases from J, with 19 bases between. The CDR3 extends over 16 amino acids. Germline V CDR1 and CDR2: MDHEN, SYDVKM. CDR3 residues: CASSLATTQILYGYTF. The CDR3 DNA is TGTGCCAGCAGTTTGGCGACAACTCAAATCCTTTATGGCTACACCTTC.

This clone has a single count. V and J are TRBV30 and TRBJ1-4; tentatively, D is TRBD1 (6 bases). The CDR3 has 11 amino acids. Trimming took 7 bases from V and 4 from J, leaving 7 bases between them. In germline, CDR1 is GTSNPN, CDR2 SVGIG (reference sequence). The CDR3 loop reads CALGHNEKLFF. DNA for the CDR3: TGTGCCTTGGGACATAATGAAAAACTGTTTTTT.

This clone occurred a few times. The CDR3 DNA follows: TGTGCCTGGAGTTTCGGGGCAAATCAGCCCCAGCATTTT. This translates into CAWSFGANQPQHF. This chain connects TRBV30 to TRBJ1-5, with D possibly TRBD1 on 5 matching bases. The CDR3 sequence is 13 residues long. CDR1 GTSNPN and CDR2 SVGIG come from the germline V gene (reference sequence). V lost 2 bases and J lost 4, with 9 bases in between.

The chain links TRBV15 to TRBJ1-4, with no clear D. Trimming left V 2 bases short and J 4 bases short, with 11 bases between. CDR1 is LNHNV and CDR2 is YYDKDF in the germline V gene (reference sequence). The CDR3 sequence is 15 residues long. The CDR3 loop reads CATSRSQESNEKLFF. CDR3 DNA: TGTGCCACCAGCAGATCCCAGGAAAGTAATGAAAAACTGTTTTTT. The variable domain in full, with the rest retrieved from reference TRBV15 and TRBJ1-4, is DAMVIQNPRYQVTQFGKPVTLSCSQTLNHNVMYWYQQKSSQAPKLLFHYYDKDFNNEADTPDNFQSRRPNTSFCFLDIRSPGLGDTAMYLCATSRSQESNEKLFFGSGTQLSVL.

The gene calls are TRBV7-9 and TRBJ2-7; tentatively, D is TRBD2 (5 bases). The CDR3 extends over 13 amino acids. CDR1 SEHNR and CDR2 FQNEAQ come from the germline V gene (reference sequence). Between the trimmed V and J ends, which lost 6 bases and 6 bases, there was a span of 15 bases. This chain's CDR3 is CASSTDGGREQYF. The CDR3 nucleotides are TGTGCCAGCAGTACAGACGGCGGGCGCGAGCAGTACTTC.

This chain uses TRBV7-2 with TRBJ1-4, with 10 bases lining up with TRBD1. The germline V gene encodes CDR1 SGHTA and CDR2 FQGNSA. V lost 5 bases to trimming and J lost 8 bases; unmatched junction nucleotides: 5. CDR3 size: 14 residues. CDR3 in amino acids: CASSPTGGREKLFF. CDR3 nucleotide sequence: TGTGCCAGCAGCCCGACAGGGGGCAGGGAAAAACTGTTTTTT.